Shown below are 20 T cell receptor beta chains from a single sample sequenced in a study of Ad26.COV2.S vaccination and SARS-CoV-2 variants. The treatment was: roughly 20 received Ad26.COV2.S at low or high dose, single or two shots; roughly five received placebo; per-sample allocation not given. The samples were gathered on day 63 after the first injection of vaccine or placebo. Some clones are missing from TCRdb's copy, which holds only in-frame ones; the method was immunoSEQ multiplex PCR. The data contain approximately 300,000 clones, about 85% of them singletons. This material consisted of peripheral blood, taken in a trial of Ad26.COV2.S vaccine versus placebo. The receptors originated from a person aged 18 to 65 who received the Ad26.COV2.S COVID-19 vaccine or a placebo.

This clone was observed a single time. The genes are TRBV6-1 and TRBJ2-7; no clear D. Trimming stripped 1 base from V and 0 bases from J, with 19 bases between. Per germline, CDR1 MNHNS and CDR2 SASEGT. The CDR3 contains 18 residues. CDR3: CASSEVGSWSSPSYEQYF. The DNA for the CDR3 is TGTGCCAGCAGTGAAGTCGGCAGCTGGTCTTCTCCCTCCTACGAGCAGTACTTC.

This chain joins TRBV2 and TRBJ1-4, with 8 nucleotides matching TRBD1. Germline V CDR1 and CDR2: SNHLY, FYNNEI. J gave up 8 bases and V 7 bases, and 9 bases lay outside the gene matches. The CDR3 extends over 14 amino acids. CDR3 sequence reads: CASTKDRAEEKLFF. CDR3 bases: TGTGCCAGCACTAAGGACAGGGCTGAGGAAAAACTGTTTTTT.

The chain combines TRBV5-1 with TRBJ1-6; 8 nucleotides align to TRBD1. Germline V lookup: CDR1 SGHRS, CDR2 YFSETQ. V gave up 7 bases and J gave up 5 bases; unmatched junction bases: 20. The CDR3 consists of 19 residues. CDR3 sequence (DNA): TGCGCCAGCTCCCGGACCGGGACAATACCACAGGGGGATAATTCACCCCTCCACTTT. As protein: CASSRTGTIPQGDNSPLHF. Based on the CDR3 plus reference TRBV5-1 and TRBJ1-6, the full variable domain is KAGVTQTPRYLIKTRGQQVTLSCSPISGHRSVSWYQQTPGQGLQFLFEYFSETQRNKGNFPGRFSGRQFSNSRSEMNVSTLELGDSALYLCASSRTGTIPQGDNSPLHFGNGTRLTVT.

V usage is TRBV12-3 or TRBV12-4 and J usage is TRBJ2-2; no reliable D call. The CDR3 spans 12 residues. The germline V and J ends were trimmed by 5 bases and 8 bases, with 9 bases remaining between them. The CDR3 reads CASSHEWGELFF. CDR3 bases: TGTGCCAGCAGTCACGAGTGGGGGGAGCTGTTTTTT.

The chain is built from TRBV28 and TRBJ1-2; D gene ambiguous. Between the trimmed V and J ends, which lost 5 bases and 1 base, there was a span of 14 bases. Germline assignment: CDR1 MDHEN and CDR2 SYDVKM. This CDR3 comprises 15 residues. The CDR3, as DNA: TGTGCCAGCAGTCTGGGAGTCATCAGTAACTATGGCTACACCTTC. Its protein is CASSLGVISNYGYTF.

The V call is TRBV10-3, the J call TRBJ2-3; D is unclear. This CDR3 is 13 amino acids long. Looked up from germline, CDR1 is ENHRY and CDR2 is SYGVKD. Trimming cost V 6 bases and J 1 base, with 8 bases left between them. The CDR3 sequence is CAIRTGGTDTQYF. The CDR3 DNA reads as TGTGCCATCAGGACTGGAGGCACAGATACGCAGTATTTT.

The chain is built from TRBV19 and TRBJ2-3, with TRBD2 identical over 7 bases. Germline V gives CDR1 LNHDA, CDR2 SQIVND (reference sequence). Unmatched junction bases numbered 13, after V lost 7 bases and J lost 6 bases. The CDR3 totals 15 residues. The CDR3: CASIGRMGRSDTQYF. CDR3 DNA sequence: TGTGCCAGTATCGGGAGGATGGGTCGGTCGGATACGCAGTATTTT.

The V call is TRBV6-5, the J call TRBJ1-2; D is ambiguous. The CDR3 spans 13 residues. Germline V gene data show CDR1 as MNHEY and CDR2 as SVGAGI. V was trimmed by 4 bases and J by 0 bases, leaving 6 bases between them. Written as DNA, the CDR3 is TGTGCCAGCAGTTTGGACGCTAACTATGGCTACACCTTC. The encoded protein is CASSLDANYGYTF.

The chain carries TRBV28 and TRBJ2-2; 8 bases align to TRBD1. The CDR3 is made up of 15 amino acids. Germline CDR1 reads MDHEN; CDR2 reads SYDVKM. V gave up 6 bases and J gave up 5 bases; unmatched junction bases: 8. This CDR3 reads CASSPDRGMTGELFF. Written as DNA, the CDR3 is TGTGCCAGCAGCCCAGACAGGGGAATGACCGGGGAGCTGTTTTTT.

The V gene is TRBV5-1, the J gene TRBJ2-1; D gene ambiguous. The V gene's germline CDR1 is SGHRS and CDR2 YFSETQ. Deletions cut 10 bases from V and 5 bases from J, with 22 bases between. The CDR3 length is 15 residues. Here the CDR3 reads CASAAGPERNNEQFF. For the CDR3, the DNA is TGCGCCTCCGCCGCAGGTCCCGAACGGAACAATGAGCAGTTCTTC.

The gene calls are TRBV19 and TRBJ1-1; perhaps TRBD1 as D (5 bases). This CDR3 has 14 amino acids. V was cut by 8 bases and J by 3 bases, with 16 bases left in between. Per the germline V gene, CDR1 is LNHDA and CDR2 is SQIVND (reference sequence). CDR3 DNA sequence: TGTGCCAGTCGACAAGCCTCAGGGCACACTGAAGCTTTCTTT. This encodes CASRQASGHTEAFF.

The rearrangement joins TRBV7-3 to TRBJ1-2, with D hard to call. CDR1 SGHTA and CDR2 FQGTGA come from the germline V gene. The CDR3 loop spans 16 amino acids. Between the trimmed V and J ends, which lost 5 bases and 7 bases, there was a span of 23 bases. The CDR3 is CASSPSFRRAKPGYTF. The CDR3 DNA is TGTGCCAGCAGCCCTAGTTTCCGGCGCGCTAAACCTGGCTACACCTTC.

This clone was seen just once. The same CDR3 also results from other DNA sequences found in this sample. V usage is TRBV19 and J usage is TRBJ2-3; 7 bases map to TRBD2. The germline V gene encodes CDR1 LNHDA and CDR2 SQIVND (reference sequence). The ends lost 3 bases at V and 3 bases at J; junction bases unmatched: 6. The CDR3 spans 15 residues. The CDR3: CASSIRRGGTDTQYF. CDR3 DNA sequence: TGTGCCAGTAGTATTCGCCGGGGAGGGACAGATACGCAGTATTTT.

This clone was seen a few times. The rearrangement links TRBV12-3 or TRBV12-4 to TRBJ2-3, with D unresolved. Trimming pared 6 bases from V and 2 bases from J, leaving 0 bases between. The CDR3 sequence is 10 residues long. The CDR3 DNA reads TGTGCCAGCAGCACAGATACGCAGTATTTT. This encodes CASSTDTQYF.

As to this clone: Other nucleotide sequences from this sample produce the same CDR3. V gene TRBV6-5 combines with J gene TRBJ1-1; D is unresolved. Trimming cost V 0 bases and J 3 bases, with 5 bases left between them. CDR3 size: 13 residues. The V gene's germline CDR1 is MNHEY and CDR2 SVGAGI. The CDR3 is CASSYSRDTEAFF. The CDR3 DNA is TGTGCCAGCAGTTACTCTCGGGACACTGAAGCTTTCTTT.

The chain employs TRBV9 and TRBJ2-1; TRBD2 matches at 12 bases. Germline loops: CDR1 SGDLS, CDR2 YYNGEE. This CDR3 has 17 residues. Trimming took 3 bases from V and 0 from J; bases not matched to a gene: 4. CDR3 sequence reads: CASSDSLAGGSYNEQFF. CDR3 coding DNA: TGTGCCAGCAGCGACTCACTAGCGGGGGGCTCCTACAATGAGCAGTTCTTC.

The gene calls are TRBV3-1 (or the pseudogene TRBV3-2) and TRBJ1-2; tentative D call: TRBD1 (6 bases). Germline loops: CDR1 LGHDT, CDR2 YNNKEL (reference sequence). The CDR3 length is 16 residues. V gave up 0 bases and J gave up 4 bases, with 15 bases separating them. The CDR3 sequence is CASSQEAGGAPYGYTF. The DNA for the CDR3 is TGTGCCAGCAGCCAAGAGGCCGGGGGCGCCCCCTATGGCTACACCTTC.

V gene TRBV27 combines with J gene TRBJ1-6; weak D call: TRBD1 (5 bases). CDR3 length: 15 residues. V lost 4 bases and J lost 9, with 16 bases in between. From germline, CDR1 is MNHEY and CDR2 SMNVEV (reference sequence). The CDR3 DNA sequence: TGTGCCAGCAGTTCGAGGCAGGCCGGGGGTTCACCCCTCCACTTT. Translation gives CASSSRQAGGSPLHF.

The rearrangement uses TRBV2 and TRBJ1-2; 7 nucleotides line up with TRBD1. The CDR3 spans 15 residues. CDR1 and CDR2 (germline): SNHLY, FYNNEI. Trimming took 6 bases from V and 4 from J; bases not matched to a gene: 11. The CDR3 DNA reads TGTGCCAGCAGCGCCAACCAGGGACAGCTCTATGGCTACACCTTC. It specifies CASSANQGQLYGYTF.

This clone was seen more than once but under ten times. The chain couples TRBV9 to TRBJ2-1; a possible D gene is TRBD2 (7 bases). Per germline, CDR1 SGDLS and CDR2 YYNGEE. This CDR3 has 16 amino acids. The V end lost 4 bases, the J end lost 4 bases, and 18 bases lay between the germline ends. For the CDR3, the DNA is TGTGCCAGCAGCCTAAGGGAGGGGGGGAAGTACAATGAGCAGTTCTTC. This sequence encodes CASSLREGGKYNEQFF.